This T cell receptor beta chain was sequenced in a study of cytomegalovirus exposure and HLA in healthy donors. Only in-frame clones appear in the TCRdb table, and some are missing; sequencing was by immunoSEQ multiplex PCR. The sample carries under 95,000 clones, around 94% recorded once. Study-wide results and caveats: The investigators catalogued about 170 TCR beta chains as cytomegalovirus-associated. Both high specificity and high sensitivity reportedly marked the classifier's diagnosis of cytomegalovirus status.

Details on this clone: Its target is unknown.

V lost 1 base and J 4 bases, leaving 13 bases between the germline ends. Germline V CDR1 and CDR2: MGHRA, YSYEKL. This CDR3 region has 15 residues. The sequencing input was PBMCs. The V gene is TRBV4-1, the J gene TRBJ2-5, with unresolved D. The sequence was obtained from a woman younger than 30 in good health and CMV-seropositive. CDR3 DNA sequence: TGCGCCAGCAGCCAAGGAAACCGGTTCGGAGAGACCCAGTACTTC. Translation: CASSQGNRFGETQYF.